The clone carrying this T cell receptor beta chain was picked up a small number of times. What it recognizes is unknown. The PCR was carried out with 60 Vbeta primers and 13 Jbeta primers. Method: immunoSEQ multiplex PCR; TCRdb's copy keeps in-frame clones and lacks some. The table lists some 120,000 clones, 17% of them singletons. This entry belongs to a study of cytomegalovirus exposure and HLA in healthy donors. V shed 2 bases and J shed 8 bases, with 4 bases lying between them. Germline V CDR1 and CDR2: SGHTS, YDEGEE. The CDR3 loop spans 10 amino acids. Study-wide findings and caveats: A later analysis associated around 17,000 TCR beta sequences with HLA alleles at a 0.05 false discovery rate. By HLA locus, TCR association rates varied in a later analysis, with DRB1 showing the most and HLA-C the fewest. CMV antigen specificity was confirmed in vitro for three CMV-associated chains.

Healthy people donating bone marrow made up the donors. The receptor was isolated from a female donor in good health and CMV-seropositive. The gene calls are TRBV5-8 and TRBJ1-2; D is unresolved. The source material was PBMCs. In nucleotides, the CDR3 is TGTGCCAGCAGCTTTCAAGGCTACACCTTC. Encoded protein: CASSFQGYTF.